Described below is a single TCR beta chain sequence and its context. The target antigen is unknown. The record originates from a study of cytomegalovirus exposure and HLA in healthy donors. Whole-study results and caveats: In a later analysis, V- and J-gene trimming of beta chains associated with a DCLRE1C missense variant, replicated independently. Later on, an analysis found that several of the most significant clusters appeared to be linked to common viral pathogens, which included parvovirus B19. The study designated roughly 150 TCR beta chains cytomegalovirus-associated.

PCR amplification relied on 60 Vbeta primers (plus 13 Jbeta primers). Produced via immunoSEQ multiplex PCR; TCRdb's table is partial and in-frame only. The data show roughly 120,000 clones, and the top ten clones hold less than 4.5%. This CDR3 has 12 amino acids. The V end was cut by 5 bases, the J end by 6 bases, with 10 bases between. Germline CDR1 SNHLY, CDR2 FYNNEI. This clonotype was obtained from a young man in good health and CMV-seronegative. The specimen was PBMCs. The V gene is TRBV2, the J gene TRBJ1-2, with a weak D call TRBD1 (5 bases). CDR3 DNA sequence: TGTGCCAGCAGTACCACGGGGGATGGCTACACCTTC. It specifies CASSTTGDGYTF.